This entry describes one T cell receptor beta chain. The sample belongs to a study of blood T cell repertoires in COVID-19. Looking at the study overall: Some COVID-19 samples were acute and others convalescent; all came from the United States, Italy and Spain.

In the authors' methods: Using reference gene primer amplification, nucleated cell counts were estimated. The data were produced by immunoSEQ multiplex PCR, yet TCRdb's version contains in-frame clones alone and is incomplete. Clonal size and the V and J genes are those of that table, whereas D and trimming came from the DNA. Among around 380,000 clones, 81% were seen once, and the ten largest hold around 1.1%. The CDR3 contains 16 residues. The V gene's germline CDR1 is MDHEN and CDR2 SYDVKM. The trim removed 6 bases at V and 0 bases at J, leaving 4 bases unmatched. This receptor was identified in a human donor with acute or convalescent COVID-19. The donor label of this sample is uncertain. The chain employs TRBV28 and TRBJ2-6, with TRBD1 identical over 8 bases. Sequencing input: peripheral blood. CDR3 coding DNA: TGTGCCAGCAGAACAGGGGGGTCCTCTGGGGCCAACGTCCTGACTTTC. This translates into CASRTGGSSGANVLTF.